This entry describes one T cell receptor (beta chain). Its antigen is currently unknown. These data belong to a study of STAT3 mutations in large granular lymphocyte leukemia. Study-level results: TCR clonotype switching after therapy occurred in 6 of 18 patients. Every T-cell large granular lymphocyte leukemia patient had at least one immunodominant TCR beta clonotype.

CDR1 and CDR2 (germline): GTSNPN, SVGIG (reference sequence). Trimming stripped 2 bases from V and 6 bases from J, with 11 bases between. The CDR3 spans 13 residues. Data came from immunoSEQ multiplex PCR; TCRdb stores just in-frame clones and leaves some out. Of approximately 45,000 clones listed, roughly 81% were seen once; the top ten hold around 0.44%. The chain has TRBV30 and TRBJ1-5; possible D gene TRBD1, 5 bases. Sequenced: PBMCs. The sequence derives from a human donor with T large granular lymphocyte leukemia. Some clones in this sample may be carry-over from other donors' samples. CDR3 protein: CAWSSGGGQPQHF. CDR3 nucleotides: TGTGCCTGGAGTTCGGGCGGGGGTCAGCCCCAGCATTTT.